The T cell receptor beta chain described here comes from a study of blood T cell repertoires in COVID-19. Study-level background: Samples representing acute and convalescent COVID-19 were sourced from the United States, Italy and Spain. In each case, the material was cDNA or gDNA derived from T cells, B-cell-depleted T cells, or PBMCs.

Libraries were prepared by immunoSEQ multiplex PCR; TCRdb keeps only in-frame clonotypes and omits some of them. The sample comprises approximately 78,000 clones, around 78% of which are singletons, and approximately 18% rests with the top ten. This clone has more than one count but fewer than ten. Germline lookup yields CDR1 SQVTM and CDR2 ANQGSEA. The V segment lost 4 bases and the J segment 2 bases; nucleotides outside the gene matches: 5. The length of the CDR3 is 14 residues. V gene TRBV29-1 combines with J gene TRBJ2-7, with 10 bases lining up with TRBD1. What was sequenced was peripheral blood. The source is a woman older than 75 with acute or convalescent COVID-19. The CDR3 bases are TGCAGCGTTGGTCGACAGGGGGCGGCCTACGAGCAGTACTTC. Its translation: CSVGRQGAAYEQYF.